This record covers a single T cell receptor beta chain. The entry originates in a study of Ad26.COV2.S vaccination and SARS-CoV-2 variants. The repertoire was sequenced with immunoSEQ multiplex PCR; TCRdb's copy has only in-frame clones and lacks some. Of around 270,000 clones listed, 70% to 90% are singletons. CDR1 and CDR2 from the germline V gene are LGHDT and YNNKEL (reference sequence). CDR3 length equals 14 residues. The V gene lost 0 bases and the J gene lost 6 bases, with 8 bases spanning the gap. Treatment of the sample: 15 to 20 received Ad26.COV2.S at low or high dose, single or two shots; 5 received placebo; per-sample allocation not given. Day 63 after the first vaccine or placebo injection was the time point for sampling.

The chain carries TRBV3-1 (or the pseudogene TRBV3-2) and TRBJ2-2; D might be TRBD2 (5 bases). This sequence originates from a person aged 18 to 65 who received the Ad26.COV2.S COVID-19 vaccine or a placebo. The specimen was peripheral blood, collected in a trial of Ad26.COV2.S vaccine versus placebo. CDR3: CASSQDLGAGELFF. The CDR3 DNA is TGTGCCAGCAGCCAAGATCTCGGGGCCGGGGAGCTGTTTTTT.